The clone carrying this T cell receptor (beta chain) was recorded many times. RNA transcripts served as the template for amplifying TCR beta CDR3 regions. In the first-round RT-PCR of the TCR CDR3, the HTBI primer set was used. TCRdb used MiXCR to reprocess the multiplex PCR reads, holding one entry per CDR3 protein. The sample lists roughly 400,000 distinct CDR3 sequences; 11% to 15% were seen once. Individuals with ophthalmopathy presented a Clinical Activity Score of at least 3, a NOSPECS grade of at least 4 and a duration under 3 months. Exclusion of patients followed from uncontrolled infection, other autoimmune disease, pregnancy or lactation. This record comes from a study of T cells in Graves' hyperthyroidism and ophthalmopathy. Across the study: Prior to any treatment, at the point of initial diagnosis, peripheral blood was collected.

V lost 2 bases and J lost 6, with 14 bases in between. CDR1 and CDR2 (germline): SNHLY, FYNNEI. This CDR3 has 15 amino acids. This TCR was recovered from a man between 45 and 60 years old with Graves' ophthalmopathy. The V and J genes are TRBV2 and TRBJ1-5; possible D gene TRBD1, 6 bases. Sample: blood. CDR3 sequence: CASSERSGASQPQHF. CDR3 coding DNA: TGTGCCAGCAGTGAAAGGTCAGGGGCAAGTCAGCCCCAGCATTTT.